The 27 T cell receptor beta chains presented below share a single source sample, sequenced in a study of control samples from healthy donors and cancer patients. Sequencing was performed with immunoSEQ multiplex PCR; in TCRdb, only in-frame clones are kept and a portion is missing. The sample has fewer than 130,000 clones; 70% to 90% are singletons. The sample comprised PBMCs. The receptor source for this set is a woman in her sixties or seventies with lung cancer.

This clone has just a few counts. The chain joins TRBV7-8 to TRBJ1-1, with 7 bases lining up with TRBD1. The CDR3 runs 13 residues. J gave up 3 bases and V 4 bases, and 2 bases lay outside the gene matches. In germline, CDR1 is SGHVS, CDR2 FQNEAQ. CDR3: CASSWQGDTEAFF. CDR3 coding DNA: TGTGCCAGCAGCTGGCAGGGGGACACTGAAGCTTTCTTT.

The V call is TRBV7-2, the J call TRBJ1-2, with D uncertain. The length of the CDR3 is 14 residues. Trimming took 9 bases from V and 4 from J, leaving 18 bases between them. Germline assignment: CDR1 SGHTA and CDR2 FQGNSA. The CDR3 DNA is TGTGCCAGTCTCCGGGATCCTGACACCTATGGCTACACCTTC. As protein: CASLRDPDTYGYTF.

The chain combines TRBV15 with TRBJ1-4; 10 positions match TRBD1. In germline, CDR1 is LNHNV, CDR2 YYDKDF (reference sequence). With V trimmed by 4 bases and J by 3 bases, 5 bases remained unmatched. The CDR3 has 16 amino acids. This CDR3 is CATSMTGGMANEKLFF. The CDR3 region has the DNA TGTGCCACCAGCATGACAGGGGGCATGGCTAATGAAAAACTGTTTTTT.

The J gene is TRBJ1-4, the V gene TRBV6-5, with D possibly matching TRBD1 (5 bases). The CDR3 sequence is 16 residues long. CDR1 is MNHEY, CDR2 SVGAGI, per germline. With 0 bases removed from V and 8 bases from J, the gap between germline ends came to 16 bases. The CDR3 DNA is TGTGCCAGCAGTTACTCCCTGGGGGTGGCGGGGGAAAAACTGTTTTTT. This gives the protein CASSYSLGVAGEKLFF.

This sequence joins TRBV7-3 and TRBJ2-3; D gene uncertain. The CDR3 spans 14 residues. The germline V gene has CDR1 SGHTA and CDR2 FQGTGA. V was pared by 5 bases and J by 0 bases, with 9 bases between. The CDR3 reads CASSPEASTDTQYF. The CDR3 bases are TGTGCCAGCAGCCCTGAAGCGAGCACAGATACGCAGTATTTT.

The V call is TRBV4-1, the J call TRBJ1-4; maybe TRBD1 (5 bases). CDR1 and CDR2 (germline): MGHRA, YSYEKL. The V gene lost 0 bases and the J gene lost 7 bases, with 15 bases spanning the gap. This CDR3 spans 16 amino acids. In nucleotides, the CDR3 is TGCGCCAGCAGCCAAGAATGGGGGGGGAGCGGTGAAAAACTGTTTTTT. Translation: CASSQEWGGSGEKLFF.

This clone occurred once. The chain has TRBV27 and TRBJ1-1, with a tentative D call TRBD1 (5 bases). V was pared by 2 bases and J by 0 bases, with 7 bases between. Per the germline V gene, CDR1 is MNHEY and CDR2 is SMNVEV (reference sequence). This CDR3 contains 14 residues. CDR3 region: CASSLGAMNTEAFF. Here the CDR3 DNA reads TGTGCCAGCAGTTTAGGGGCAATGAACACTGAAGCTTTCTTT.

The CDR3 nucleotides read TGTGCCAGCAGGGACACAGGGGGCGCCCATGAAAAACTGTTTTTT. Translation: CASRDTGGAHEKLFF. The chain recombines TRBV6-5 with TRBJ1-4; TRBD1 agrees at 9 bases. Germline-derived CDR1 and CDR2 are MNHEY and SVGAGI. Losses at the gene ends were 6 bases for V and 6 bases for J; bases not matched to a gene: 8. The CDR3 is made up of 15 amino acids.

The rearrangement joins TRBV6-5 to TRBJ2-2, with D tentatively TRBD1 (5 bases). Trimming left V 0 bases short and J 0 bases short, with 8 bases between. The CDR3 extends over 16 amino acids. Per the germline V gene, CDR1 is MNHEY and CDR2 is SVGAGI. The CDR3 DNA sequence: TGTGCCAGCAGTTACTCGGGGCAGACGAACACCGGGGAGCTGTTTTTT. The encoded protein is CASSYSGQTNTGELFF.

The chain carries TRBV2 and TRBJ2-5; no clear D. Germline V gene data show CDR1 as SNHLY and CDR2 as FYNNEI. CDR3 length equals 10 residues. The V gene lost 8 bases and the J gene lost 13 bases, with 14 bases spanning the gap. CDR3 nucleotide sequence: TGTGCCAGCGGTTTAGCCCCCCTGTACTTC. This sequence encodes CASGLAPLYF.

The chain recombines TRBV30 with TRBJ1-6; a possible D gene is TRBD1 (6 bases). Germline V gene data show CDR1 as GTSNPN and CDR2 as SVGIG (reference sequence). Trimming stripped 0 bases from V and 6 bases from J, with 9 bases between. The CDR3 covers 14 residues. The CDR3 sequence: CAWSVQGSNSPLHF. DNA for the CDR3: TGTGCCTGGAGTGTACAGGGCAGTAATTCACCCCTCCACTTT.

The CDR3 DNA is TGCGCCAGCAGCGAGGAACGGTCCTACGAGCAGTACTTC. Translating it yields CASSEERSYEQYF. The genes are TRBV5-1 and TRBJ2-7; no clear D gene. Deletions cut 4 bases from V and 1 base from J, with 9 bases between. The CDR3 extends over 13 amino acids. Germline V CDR1 and CDR2: SGHRS, YFSETQ. The entire variable domain, with the rest obtained from reference TRBV5-1 and TRBJ2-7, is as follows: KAGVTQTPRYLIKTRGQQVTLSCSPISGHRSVSWYQQTPGQGLQFLFEYFSETQRNKGNFPGRFSGRQFSNSRSEMNVSTLELGDSALYLCASSEERSYEQYFGPGTRLTVT.

This chain connects TRBV2 to TRBJ1-2, with D unclear. The CDR3 runs 12 residues. From germline, CDR1 is SNHLY and CDR2 FYNNEI. Between the trimmed V and J ends, which lost 1 base and 4 bases, there was a span of 4 bases. The DNA for the CDR3 is TGTGCCAGCAGTGAAGGGTCCTATGGCTACACCTTC. It translates to CASSEGSYGYTF.

This clone was seen once. The chain recombines TRBV5-1 with TRBJ2-6; D is possibly TRBD1 (6 bases). Looked up from germline, CDR1 is SGHRS and CDR2 is YFSETQ. Trimming took 1 base from V and 2 from J, leaving 10 bases between them. The length of the CDR3 is 16 residues. DNA for the CDR3: TGCGCCAGCAGCTTGCTCAGGGGCCCTGGGGCCAACGTCCTGACTTTC. It codes for CASSLLRGPGANVLTF.

CDR3 region: CASSLKQGTNYGYTF. CDR3 nucleotides: TGCGCCAGCAGCTTGAAACAGGGGACTAACTATGGCTACACCTTC. The chain carries TRBV5-1 and TRBJ1-2; 7 bases match TRBD1. Losses at the gene ends were 1 base for V and 0 bases for J; bases not matched to a gene: 3. The CDR3 runs to 15 residues. The germline V gene has CDR1 SGHRS and CDR2 YFSETQ.

This clone was counted once. This rearrangement joins TRBV6-2 or TRBV6-3 to TRBJ1-5; TRBD1 aligns across 7 bases. The CDR3 extends over 18 amino acids. The germline gives CDR1 MNHEY, CDR2 SVGEGT. The V and J ends lost 0 bases and 0 bases, in that order; junction bases with no gene match: 8. CDR3 nucleotides: TGTGCCAGCAGTTACTCGACAGGGAGGCTTTATAGCAATCAGCCCCAGCATTTT. This sequence encodes CASSYSTGRLYSNQPQHF.

This clone is a singleton in its sample. This sequence joins TRBV4-1 and TRBJ2-3; 15 bases map to TRBD2. Losses at the gene ends were 0 bases for V and 4 bases for J; bases not matched to a gene: 5. This CDR3 has 18 amino acids. The germline CDR1 and CDR2 sequences are MGHRA and YSYEKL. The CDR3 coding sequence is TGCGCCAGCAGCCAAGATTTCGGACTAGCGGGAGGGCCAGATACGCAGTATTTT. It yields the protein CASSQDFGLAGGPDTQYF.

The chain uses TRBV6-5 and TRBJ1-1; D call uncertain. This CDR3 contains 12 residues. V was cut by 2 bases and J by 6 bases, with 7 bases left in between. CDR1 is MNHEY and CDR2 is SVGAGI in the germline V gene. In DNA form, the CDR3 reads TGTGCCAGCAGTTACGGTGGGGCTGAAGCTTTCTTT. Translating gives CASSYGGAEAFF.

CDR3 in amino acids: CASSSTGPNQPQHF. CDR3 in DNA: TGTGCCAGTAGTTCCACGGGACCCAATCAGCCCCAGCATTTT. This chain links TRBV19 with TRBJ1-5; D possibly corresponds to TRBD1 (5 bases). Germline CDR1 LNHDA, CDR2 SQIVND (reference sequence). The CDR3 has 14 residues. V was shortened by 5 bases and J by 3 bases, with 11 bases between the two germline ends.

DNA of the CDR3: TGTGCCAGCTCACCAGTCGACTCAGCGGATACGCAGTATTTT. Protein sequence: CASSPVDSADTQYF. This chain joins TRBV18 and TRBJ2-3; D unclear. Germline CDR1 reads KGHSH; CDR2 reads LQKENI. V was pared by 2 bases and J by 6 bases, with 12 bases between. CDR3 size: 14 residues.

This chain uses TRBV27 with TRBJ2-1, with 8 bases matching TRBD1. Germline CDR1 is MNHEY and CDR2 is SMNVEV (reference sequence). This CDR3 has 15 amino acids. Germline trimming cut 6 bases from V and 8 bases from J; bases unmatched to any gene: 12. The CDR3 loop is CASSLGQVDFDEQFF. For the CDR3, the DNA is TGTGCCAGCAGCTTGGGACAGGTCGATTTCGATGAGCAGTTCTTC.

The V gene is TRBV13, the J gene TRBJ1-1; 7 nucleotides align to TRBD1. Trimming removed 5 bases from V and 1 base from J; junction bases left unmatched: 4. CDR1 and CDR2 (germline): PRHDT, FYEKMQ (reference sequence). The length of the CDR3 is 14 residues. The CDR3 spells CASSIRTGNTEAFF. The DNA for the CDR3 is TGTGCCAGCAGCATTCGGACAGGGAACACTGAAGCTTTCTTT.

J is TRBJ1-2 and V is TRBV19, with TRBD1 as a possible D gene (5 bases). The V end lost 5 bases, the J end lost 5 bases, and 12 bases lay between the germline ends. The CDR3 loop spans 13 amino acids. The germline CDR1 and CDR2 sequences are LNHDA and SQIVND (reference sequence). This CDR3 reads CASSWGTEYGYTF. The CDR3 coding sequence is TGTGCCAGTAGTTGGGGGACGGAGTATGGCTACACCTTC.

This clone was recorded a few times. This chain links TRBV9 with TRBJ1-3; D is perhaps TRBD1 (5 bases). CDR1 SGDLS and CDR2 YYNGEE come from the germline V gene. This CDR3 spans 14 amino acids. Trimming left V 4 bases short and J 3 bases short, with 11 bases between. The CDR3 nucleotides are TGTGCCAGCAGCACCTGGGACGGTGGAAACACCATATATTTT. This translates into CASSTWDGGNTIYF.

CDR3 residues: CASSAHGGTLLGAQYF. The CDR3 coding sequence is TGTGCCAGCAGCGCCCACGGGGGAACCCTTTTAGGAGCGCAGTATTTT. The V and J genes are TRBV9 and TRBJ2-3; the D gene is possibly TRBD2 (6 bases). Trimming pared 3 bases from V and 10 bases from J, leaving 24 bases between. Per germline, CDR1 SGDLS and CDR2 YYNGEE. The CDR3 covers 16 residues.

The V and J genes are TRBV3-1 (or the pseudogene TRBV3-2) and TRBJ1-2; no definite D call. The V gene's germline CDR1 is LGHDT and CDR2 YNNKEL (reference sequence). The CDR3 sequence is 11 residues long. V was clipped by 3 bases and J by 8 bases, with 7 bases between them. The CDR3 reads CASSHAGGYTF. CDR3 in DNA: TGTGCCAGCAGCCATGCGGGGGGCTACACCTTC.

The rearrangement links TRBV18 to TRBJ1-2; tentatively, D is TRBD1 (5 bases). CDR1 and CDR2 (germline): KGHSH, LQKENI. The V end was cut by 1 base, the J end by 4 bases, with 13 bases between. The CDR3 has 15 amino acids. CDR3 nucleotide sequence: TGTGCCAGCTCACCACAGGAGGGGAAAGTCTATGGCTACACCTTC. The encoded protein is CASSPQEGKVYGYTF.